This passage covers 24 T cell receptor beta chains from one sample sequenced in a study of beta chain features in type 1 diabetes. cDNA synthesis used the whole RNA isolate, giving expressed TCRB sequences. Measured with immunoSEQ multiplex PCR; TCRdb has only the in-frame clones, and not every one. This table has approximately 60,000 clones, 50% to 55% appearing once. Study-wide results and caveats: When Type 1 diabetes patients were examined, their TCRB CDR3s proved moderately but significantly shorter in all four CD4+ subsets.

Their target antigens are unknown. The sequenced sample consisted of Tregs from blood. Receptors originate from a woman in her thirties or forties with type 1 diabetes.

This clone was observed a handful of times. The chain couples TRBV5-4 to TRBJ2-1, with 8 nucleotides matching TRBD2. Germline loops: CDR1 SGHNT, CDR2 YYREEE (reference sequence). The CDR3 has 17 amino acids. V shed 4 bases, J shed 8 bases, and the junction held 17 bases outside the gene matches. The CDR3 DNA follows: TGTGCCAGCAGCCAAGATCCATTGGGTAGCGGGACTGATGAGCAGTTCTTC. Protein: CASSQDPLGSGTDEQFF.

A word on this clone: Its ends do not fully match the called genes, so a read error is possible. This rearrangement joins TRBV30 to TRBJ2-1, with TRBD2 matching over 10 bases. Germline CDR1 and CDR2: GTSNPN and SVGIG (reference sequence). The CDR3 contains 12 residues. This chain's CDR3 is CAWEREGHRPIF. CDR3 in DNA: TGTGCCTGGGAGCGGGAGGGCCATAGACCCATCTTC.

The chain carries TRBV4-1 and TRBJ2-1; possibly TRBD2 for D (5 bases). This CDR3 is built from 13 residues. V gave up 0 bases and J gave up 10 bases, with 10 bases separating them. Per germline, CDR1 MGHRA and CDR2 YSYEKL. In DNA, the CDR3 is TGCGCCAGCAGCCAAGAAGCGGTAACCGAGCAGTTCTTC. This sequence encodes CASSQEAVTEQFF.

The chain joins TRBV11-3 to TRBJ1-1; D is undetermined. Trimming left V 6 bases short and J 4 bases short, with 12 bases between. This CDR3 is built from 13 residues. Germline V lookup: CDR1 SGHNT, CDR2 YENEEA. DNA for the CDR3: TGTGCCAGCAGTCGAGGTGGAGGCACTGAAGCTTTCTTT. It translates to CASSRGGGTEAFF.

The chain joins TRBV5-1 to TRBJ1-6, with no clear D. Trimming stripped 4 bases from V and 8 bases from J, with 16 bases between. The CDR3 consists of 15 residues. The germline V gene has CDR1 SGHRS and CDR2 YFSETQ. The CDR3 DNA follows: TGCGCCAGCAGCCGCTCGACTGCAGTGGATTCACCCCTCCACTTT. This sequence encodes CASSRSTAVDSPLHF. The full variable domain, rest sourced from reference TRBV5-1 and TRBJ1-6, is KAGVTQTPRYLIKTRGQQVTLSCSPISGHRSVSWYQQTPGQGLQFLFEYFSETQRNKGNFPGRFSGRQFSNSRSEMNVSTLELGDSALYLCASSRSTAVDSPLHFGNGTRLTVT.

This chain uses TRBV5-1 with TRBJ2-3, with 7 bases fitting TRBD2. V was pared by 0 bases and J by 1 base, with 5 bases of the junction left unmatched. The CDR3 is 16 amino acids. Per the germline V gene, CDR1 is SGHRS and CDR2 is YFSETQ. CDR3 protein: CASSLVLAGGTDTQYF. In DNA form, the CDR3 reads TGCGCCAGCAGCTTGGTTCTGGCGGGGGGCACAGATACGCAGTATTTT.

The CDR3 here is CASSYSQGEQPQHF. CDR3 nucleotides: TGTGCCAGCAGTTACAGTCAGGGTGAACAGCCCCAGCATTTT. This rearrangement joins TRBV6-6 to TRBJ1-5, with D possibly being TRBD1 (5 bases). CDR1 and CDR2 from the germline V gene are MNHNY and SVGAGI (reference sequence). CDR3 size: 14 residues. The germline V and J ends were trimmed by 2 bases and 7 bases, with 12 bases remaining between them.

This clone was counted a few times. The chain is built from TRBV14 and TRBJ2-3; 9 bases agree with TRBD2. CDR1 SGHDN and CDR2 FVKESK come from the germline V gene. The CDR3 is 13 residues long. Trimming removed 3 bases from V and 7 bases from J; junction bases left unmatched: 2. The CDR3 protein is CASSHLAGNTQYF. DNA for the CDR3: TGTGCCAGCAGCCACCTAGCGGGAAATACGCAGTATTTT.

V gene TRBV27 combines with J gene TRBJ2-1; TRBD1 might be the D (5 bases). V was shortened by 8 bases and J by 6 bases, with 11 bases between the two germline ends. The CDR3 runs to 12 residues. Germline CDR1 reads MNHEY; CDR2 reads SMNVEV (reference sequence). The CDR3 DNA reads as TGTGCCAGCTATCGCAGGGTCAATGAGCAGTTCTTC. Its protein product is CASYRRVNEQFF.

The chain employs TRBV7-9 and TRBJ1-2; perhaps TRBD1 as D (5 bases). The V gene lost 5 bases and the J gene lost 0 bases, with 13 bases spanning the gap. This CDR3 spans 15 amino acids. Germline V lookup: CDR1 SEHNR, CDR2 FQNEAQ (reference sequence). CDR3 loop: CASSTRGAANYGYTF. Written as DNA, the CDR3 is TGTGCCAGCAGCACCCGTGGGGCCGCTAACTATGGCTACACCTTC.

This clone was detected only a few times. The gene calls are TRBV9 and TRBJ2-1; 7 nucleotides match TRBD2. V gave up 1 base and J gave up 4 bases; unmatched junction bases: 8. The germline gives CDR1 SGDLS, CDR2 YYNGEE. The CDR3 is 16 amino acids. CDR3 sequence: CASSVRGDKVYNEQFF. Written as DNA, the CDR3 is TGTGCCAGCAGCGTACGGGGGGATAAGGTTTACAATGAGCAGTTCTTC. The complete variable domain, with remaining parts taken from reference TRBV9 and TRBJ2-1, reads DSGVTQTPKHLITATGQRVTLRCSPRSGDLSVYWYQQSLDQGLQFLIQYYNGEERAKGNILERFSAQQFPDLHSELNLSSLELGDSALYFCASSVRGDKVYNEQFFGPGTRLTVL.

CDR3 nucleotides: TGTGCCAGCACCTGGACAGGGGGCTTCACTGAAGCTTTCTTT. This encodes CASTWTGGFTEAFF. The V gene is TRBV27, the J gene TRBJ1-1, with 11 bases identical to TRBD1. CDR1 MNHEY and CDR2 SMNVEV come from the germline V gene (reference sequence). This CDR3 has 14 residues. V lost 7 bases, J lost 4 bases, and 5 bases stayed unmatched.

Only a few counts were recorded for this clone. The CDR3 bases are TGTGCCAGCAGATACGGGACTAGCGGGTACAATGAGCAGTTCTTC. Amino acid sequence: CASRYGTSGYNEQFF. The chain uses TRBV6-5 and TRBJ2-1; 12 bases agree with TRBD2. Trimming cost V 6 bases and J 4 bases; bases outside gene matches: 4. Looked up from germline, CDR1 is MNHEY and CDR2 is SVGAGI. The CDR3 has 15 amino acids.

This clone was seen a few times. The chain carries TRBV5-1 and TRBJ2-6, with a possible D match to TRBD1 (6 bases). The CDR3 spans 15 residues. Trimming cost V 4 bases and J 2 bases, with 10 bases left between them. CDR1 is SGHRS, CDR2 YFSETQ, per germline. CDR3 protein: CASSRTGPGANVLTF. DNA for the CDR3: TGCGCCAGCAGCCGAACAGGGCCTGGGGCCAACGTCCTGACTTTC.

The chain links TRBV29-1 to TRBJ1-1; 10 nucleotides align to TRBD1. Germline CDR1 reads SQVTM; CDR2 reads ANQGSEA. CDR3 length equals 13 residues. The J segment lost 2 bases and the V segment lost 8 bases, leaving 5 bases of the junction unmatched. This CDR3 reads CSFRQGANTEAFF. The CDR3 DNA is TGCAGCTTCCGACAGGGGGCAAACACTGAAGCTTTCTTT. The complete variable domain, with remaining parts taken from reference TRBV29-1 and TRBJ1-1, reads SAVISQKPSRDICQRGTSLTIQCQVDSQVTMMFWYRQQPGQSLTLIATANQGSEATYESGFVIDKFPISRPNLTFSTLTVSNMSPEDSSIYLCSFRQGANTEAFFGQGTRLTVV.

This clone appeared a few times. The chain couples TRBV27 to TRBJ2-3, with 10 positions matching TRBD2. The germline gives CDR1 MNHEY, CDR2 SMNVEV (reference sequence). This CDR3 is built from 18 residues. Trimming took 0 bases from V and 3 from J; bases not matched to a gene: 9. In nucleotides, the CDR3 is TGTGCCAGCAGTTTATCGGTCCCCGGAGCGGGGGGGACAGATACGCAGTATTTT. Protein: CASSLSVPGAGGTDTQYF.

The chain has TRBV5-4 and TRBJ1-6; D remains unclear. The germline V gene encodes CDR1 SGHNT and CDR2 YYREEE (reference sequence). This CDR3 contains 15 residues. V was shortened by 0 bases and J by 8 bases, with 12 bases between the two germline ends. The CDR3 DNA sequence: TGTGCCAGCAGCTTGGACGGTGCCGAATATTCACCCCTCCACTTT. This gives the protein CASSLDGAEYSPLHF.

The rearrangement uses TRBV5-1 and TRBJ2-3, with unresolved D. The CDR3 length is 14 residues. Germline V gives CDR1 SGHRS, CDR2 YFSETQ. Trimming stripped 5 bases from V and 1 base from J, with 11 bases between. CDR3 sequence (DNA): TGCGCCAGCAGTTCCGGTCGGGGCACAGATACGCAGTATTTT. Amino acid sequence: CASSSGRGTDTQYF.

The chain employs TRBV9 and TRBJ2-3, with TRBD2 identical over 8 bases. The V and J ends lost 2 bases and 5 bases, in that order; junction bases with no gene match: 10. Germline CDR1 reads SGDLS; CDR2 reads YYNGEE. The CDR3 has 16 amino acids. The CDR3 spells CASSVKNGRAGDTQYF. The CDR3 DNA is TGTGCCAGCAGCGTTAAGAACGGGAGGGCAGGAGATACGCAGTATTTT.

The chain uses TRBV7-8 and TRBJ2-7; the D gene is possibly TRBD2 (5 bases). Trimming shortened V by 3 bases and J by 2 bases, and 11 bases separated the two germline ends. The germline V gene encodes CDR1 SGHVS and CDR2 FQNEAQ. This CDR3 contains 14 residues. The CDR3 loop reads CASSLGEIPYEQYF. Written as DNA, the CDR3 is TGTGCCAGCAGCTTGGGAGAAATTCCCTACGAGCAGTACTTC.

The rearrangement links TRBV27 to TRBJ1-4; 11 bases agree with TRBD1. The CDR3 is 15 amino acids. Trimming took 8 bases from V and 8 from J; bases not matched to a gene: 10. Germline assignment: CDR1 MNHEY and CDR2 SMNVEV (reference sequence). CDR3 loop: CASGSWTGGQEKLFF. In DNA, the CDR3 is TGTGCCAGCGGGTCTTGGACAGGGGGCCAGGAAAAACTGTTTTTT.

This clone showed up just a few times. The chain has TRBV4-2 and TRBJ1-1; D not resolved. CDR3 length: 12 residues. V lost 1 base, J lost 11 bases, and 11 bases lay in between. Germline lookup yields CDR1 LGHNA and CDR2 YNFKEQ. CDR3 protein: CASSQVEGAAFF. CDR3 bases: TGTGCCAGCAGCCAAGTGGAGGGTGCGGCTTTCTTT.

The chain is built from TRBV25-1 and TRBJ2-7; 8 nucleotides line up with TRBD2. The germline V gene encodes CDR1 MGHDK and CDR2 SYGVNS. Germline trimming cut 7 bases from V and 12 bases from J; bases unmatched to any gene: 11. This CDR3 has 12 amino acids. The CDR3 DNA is TGTGCCAGCACCCTCTCGGGAGGGGGAGTGTACTTC. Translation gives CASTLSGGGVYF.

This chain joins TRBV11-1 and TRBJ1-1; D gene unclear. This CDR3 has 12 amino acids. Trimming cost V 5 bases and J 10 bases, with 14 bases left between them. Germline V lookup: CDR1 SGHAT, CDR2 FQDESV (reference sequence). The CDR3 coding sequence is TGTGCCAGCAGCCAGCTGATGGAGGTAGCTTTCTTT. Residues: CASSQLMEVAFF.